A single T cell receptor (beta chain) is shown here with its context. It was with unique molecular identifiers that the TCRbeta library was prepared. Using its own MiXCR run on the PCR reads, TCRdb lists one record per CDR3 protein. This repertoire shows around 600,000 distinct CDR3 sequences, about 11% found once; its top ten account for around 4%. The data belong to a study of T-cell reconstitution after alpha-beta-depleted transplantation in children. Germline V lookup: CDR1 GTSNPN, CDR2 SVGIG (reference sequence). V dropped 4 bases and J dropped 0; count of bases not matched to a gene: 10. The CDR3 is made up of 18 amino acids.

This receptor was obtained from a human donor who donated a stem cell graft to a child with acute myeloid leukemia. The chain combines TRBV30 with TRBJ2-1, with TRBD2 matching 12 bases. The specimen was PBMCs from the stem cell graft donor, collected from the stem cell graft. CDR3 sequence: CAWTSTSGRPSSYNEQFF. In DNA, the CDR3 is TGTGCCTGGACGTCAACTAGCGGGAGGCCCAGCTCCTACAATGAGCAGTTCTTC.